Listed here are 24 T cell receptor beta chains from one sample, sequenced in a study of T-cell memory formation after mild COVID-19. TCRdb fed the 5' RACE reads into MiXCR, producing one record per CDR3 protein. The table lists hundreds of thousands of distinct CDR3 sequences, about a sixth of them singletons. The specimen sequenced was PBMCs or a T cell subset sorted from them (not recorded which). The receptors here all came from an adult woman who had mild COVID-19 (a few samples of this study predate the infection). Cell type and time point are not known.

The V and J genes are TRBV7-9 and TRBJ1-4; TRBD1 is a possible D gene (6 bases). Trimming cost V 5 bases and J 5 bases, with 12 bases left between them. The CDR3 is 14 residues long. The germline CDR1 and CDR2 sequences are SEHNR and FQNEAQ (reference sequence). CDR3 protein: CASSPTGANEKLFF. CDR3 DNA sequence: TGTGCCAGCAGCCCGACAGGAGCGAATGAAAAACTGTTTTTT.

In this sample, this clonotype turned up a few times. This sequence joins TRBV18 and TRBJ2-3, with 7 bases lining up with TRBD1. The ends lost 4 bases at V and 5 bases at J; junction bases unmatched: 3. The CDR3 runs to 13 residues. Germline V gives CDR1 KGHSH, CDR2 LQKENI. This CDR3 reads CASSRDREDTQYF. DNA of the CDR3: TGTGCCAGCTCACGAGACAGGGAAGATACGCAGTATTTT.

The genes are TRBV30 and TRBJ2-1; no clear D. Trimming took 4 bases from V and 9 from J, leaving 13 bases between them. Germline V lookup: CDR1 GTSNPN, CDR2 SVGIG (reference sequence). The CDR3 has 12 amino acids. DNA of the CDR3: TGTGCCTGGAATCCTGGTGATAGTGAGCAGTTCTTC. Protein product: CAWNPGDSEQFF.

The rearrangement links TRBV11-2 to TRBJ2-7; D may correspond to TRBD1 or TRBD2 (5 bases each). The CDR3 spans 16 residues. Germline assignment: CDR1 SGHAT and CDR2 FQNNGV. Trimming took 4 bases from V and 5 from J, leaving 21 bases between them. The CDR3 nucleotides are TGTGCCAGCAGCTCGGAATGGGGGTTTGTTGACGACGAGCAGTACTTC. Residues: CASSSEWGFVDDEQYF.

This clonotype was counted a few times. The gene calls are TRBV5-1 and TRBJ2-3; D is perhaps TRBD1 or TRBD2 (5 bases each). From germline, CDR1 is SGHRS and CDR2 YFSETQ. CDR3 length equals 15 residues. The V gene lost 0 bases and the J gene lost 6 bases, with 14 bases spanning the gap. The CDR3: CASSLGGAGSDTQYF. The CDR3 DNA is TGCGCCAGCAGCTTGGGAGGGGCTGGGTCCGATACGCAGTATTTT.

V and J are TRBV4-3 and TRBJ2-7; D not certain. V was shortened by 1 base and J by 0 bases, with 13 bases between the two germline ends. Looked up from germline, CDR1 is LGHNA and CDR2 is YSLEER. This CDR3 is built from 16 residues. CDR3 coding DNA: TGCGCCAGCAGCCAAGGGGTAGGAAGCCTCTCCTACGAGCAGTACTTC. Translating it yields CASSQGVGSLSYEQYF.

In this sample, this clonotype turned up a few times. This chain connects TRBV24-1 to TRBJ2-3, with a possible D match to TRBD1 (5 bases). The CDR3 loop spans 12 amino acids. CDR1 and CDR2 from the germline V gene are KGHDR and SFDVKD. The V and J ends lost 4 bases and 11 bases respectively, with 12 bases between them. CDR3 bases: TGTGCCACCAGTGAAATGGGGCGACAGCAGTATTTT. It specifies CATSEMGRQQYF.

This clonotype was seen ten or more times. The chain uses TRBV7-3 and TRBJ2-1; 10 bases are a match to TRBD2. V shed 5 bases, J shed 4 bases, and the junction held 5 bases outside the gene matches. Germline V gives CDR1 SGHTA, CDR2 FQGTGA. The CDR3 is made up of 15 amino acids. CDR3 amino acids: CASSPGTSAYNEQFF. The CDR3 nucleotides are TGTGCCAGCAGCCCAGGGACTAGCGCTTACAATGAGCAGTTCTTC.

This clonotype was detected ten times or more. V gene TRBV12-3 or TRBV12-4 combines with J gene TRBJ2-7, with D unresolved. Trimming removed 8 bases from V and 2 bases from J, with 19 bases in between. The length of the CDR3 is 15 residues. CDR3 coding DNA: TGTGCCAGCGTATTGTCGAGCAGCCCGACCTACGAGCAGTACTTC. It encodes CASVLSSSPTYEQYF.

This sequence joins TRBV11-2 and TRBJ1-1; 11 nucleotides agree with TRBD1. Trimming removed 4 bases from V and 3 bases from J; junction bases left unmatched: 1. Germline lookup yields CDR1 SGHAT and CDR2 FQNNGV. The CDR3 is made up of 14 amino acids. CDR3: CASSWDRGYTEAFF. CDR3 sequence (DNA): TGTGCCAGCAGCTGGGACAGGGGGTACACTGAAGCTTTCTTT.

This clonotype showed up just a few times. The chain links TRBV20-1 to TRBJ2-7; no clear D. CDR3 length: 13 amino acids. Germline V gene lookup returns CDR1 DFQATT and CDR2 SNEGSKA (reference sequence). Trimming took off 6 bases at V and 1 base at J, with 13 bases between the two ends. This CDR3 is CSAPWRRSYEQYF. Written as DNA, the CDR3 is TGCAGTGCCCCTTGGCGGAGATCCTACGAGCAGTACTTC.

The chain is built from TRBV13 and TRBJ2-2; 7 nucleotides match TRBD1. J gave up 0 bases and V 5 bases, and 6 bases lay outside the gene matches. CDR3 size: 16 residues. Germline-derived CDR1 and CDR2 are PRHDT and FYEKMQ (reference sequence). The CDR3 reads CASSIRTGANTGELFF. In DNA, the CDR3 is TGTGCCAGCAGCATCAGGACAGGAGCGAACACCGGGGAGCTGTTTTTT.

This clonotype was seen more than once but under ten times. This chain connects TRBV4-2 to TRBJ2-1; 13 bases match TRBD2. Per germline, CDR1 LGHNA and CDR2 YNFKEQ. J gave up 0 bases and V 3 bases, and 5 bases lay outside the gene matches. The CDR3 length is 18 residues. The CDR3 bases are TGTGCCAGCAGCCAGGGGACTAGCGGGATGATCTCCTACAATGAGCAGTTCTTC. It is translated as CASSQGTSGMISYNEQFF.

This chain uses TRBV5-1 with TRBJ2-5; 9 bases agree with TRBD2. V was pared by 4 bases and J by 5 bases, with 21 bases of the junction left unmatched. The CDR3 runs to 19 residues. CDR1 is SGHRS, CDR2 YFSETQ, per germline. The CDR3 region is CASSLPERGVYIPLETQYF. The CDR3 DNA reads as TGCGCCAGCAGCCTCCCGGAGCGGGGGGTTTATATTCCGCTGGAGACCCAGTACTTC.

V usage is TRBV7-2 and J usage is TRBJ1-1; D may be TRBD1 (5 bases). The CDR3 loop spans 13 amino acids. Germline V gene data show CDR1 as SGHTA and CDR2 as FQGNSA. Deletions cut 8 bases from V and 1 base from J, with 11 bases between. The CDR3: CASGRQKNTEAFF. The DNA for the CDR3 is TGTGCCAGCGGGAGACAGAAGAACACTGAAGCTTTCTTT.

CDR3 sequence (DNA): TGTGCCAGTAGTCCACCCCTTGTCAGCGGGAGCACAGATACGCAGTATTTT. Translating gives CASSPPLVSGSTDTQYF. The chain joins TRBV19 to TRBJ2-3, with a possible D match to TRBD2 (6 bases). V gave up 5 bases and J gave up 0 bases, with 18 bases separating them. Germline CDR1 and CDR2: LNHDA and SQIVND (reference sequence). This CDR3 contains 17 residues.

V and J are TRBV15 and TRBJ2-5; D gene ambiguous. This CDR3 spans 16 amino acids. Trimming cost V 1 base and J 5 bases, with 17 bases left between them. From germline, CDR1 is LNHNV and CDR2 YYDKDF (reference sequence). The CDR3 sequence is CATSRGTGGTRETQYF. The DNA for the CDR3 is TGTGCCACCAGCAGAGGCACTGGTGGTACCCGGGAGACCCAGTACTTC. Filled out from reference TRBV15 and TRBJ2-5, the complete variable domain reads DAMVIQNPRYQVTQFGKPVTLSCSQTLNHNVMYWYQQKSSQAPKLLFHYYDKDFNNEADTPDNFQSRRPNTSFCFLDIRSPGLGDTAMYLCATSRGTGGTRETQYFGPGTRLLVL.

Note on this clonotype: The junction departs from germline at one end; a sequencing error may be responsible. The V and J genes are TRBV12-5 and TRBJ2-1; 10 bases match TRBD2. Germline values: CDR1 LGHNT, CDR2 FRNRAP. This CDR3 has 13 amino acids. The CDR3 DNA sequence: TGTGCTAGTGGCCCTCCCCTTAGCGGGAGGACGGTCTTC. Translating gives CASGPPLSGRTVF. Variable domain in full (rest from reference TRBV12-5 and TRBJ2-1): DARVTQTPRHKVTEMGQEVTMRCQPILGHNTVFWYRQTMMQGLELLAYFRNRAPLDDSGMPKDRFSAEMPDATLATLKIQPSEPRDSAVYFCASGPPLSGRTVFGPGTRLTVL.

CDR3 sequence (DNA): TGCAGTGCTAGAGATCCAACCTATGGCTACACCTTC. It codes for CSARDPTYGYTF. This chain uses TRBV20-1 with TRBJ1-2; no reliable D call. The germline V gene encodes CDR1 DFQATT and CDR2 SNEGSKA (reference sequence). The length of the CDR3 is 12 residues. The ends were cut back, 0 bases at V and 4 bases at J, with 6 bases in the middle.

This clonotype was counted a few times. In DNA, the CDR3 is TGTGCCAGCAGTGAGTCGGGAGGCGCCTATAATTCACCCCTCCACTTT. It codes for CASSESGGAYNSPLHF. The J gene is TRBJ1-6, the V gene TRBV6-1, with D uncertain. Germline V gives CDR1 MNHNS, CDR2 SASEGT. The length of the CDR3 is 16 residues. The ends were cut back, 3 bases at V and 2 bases at J, with 11 bases in the middle.

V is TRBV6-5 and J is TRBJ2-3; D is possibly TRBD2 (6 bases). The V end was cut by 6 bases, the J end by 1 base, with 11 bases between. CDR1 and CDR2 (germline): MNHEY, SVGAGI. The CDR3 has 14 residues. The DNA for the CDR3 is TGTGCCAGCAGCTCGTGGGAGGGCACAGATACGCAGTATTTT. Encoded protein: CASSSWEGTDTQYF.

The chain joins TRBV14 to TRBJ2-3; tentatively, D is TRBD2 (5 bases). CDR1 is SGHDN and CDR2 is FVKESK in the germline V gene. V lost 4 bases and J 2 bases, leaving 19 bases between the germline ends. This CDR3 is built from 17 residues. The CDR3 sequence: CASSRSGRAILTDTQYF. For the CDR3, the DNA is TGTGCCAGCAGCCGTTCGGGAAGGGCAATCCTCACAGATACGCAGTATTTT.

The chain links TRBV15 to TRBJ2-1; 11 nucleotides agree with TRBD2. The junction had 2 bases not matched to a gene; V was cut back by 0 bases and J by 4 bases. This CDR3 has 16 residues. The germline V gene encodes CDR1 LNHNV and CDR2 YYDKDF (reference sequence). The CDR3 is CATSRELAGAYNEQFF. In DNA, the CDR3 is TGTGCCACCAGCAGAGAACTAGCGGGGGCATACAATGAGCAGTTCTTC.

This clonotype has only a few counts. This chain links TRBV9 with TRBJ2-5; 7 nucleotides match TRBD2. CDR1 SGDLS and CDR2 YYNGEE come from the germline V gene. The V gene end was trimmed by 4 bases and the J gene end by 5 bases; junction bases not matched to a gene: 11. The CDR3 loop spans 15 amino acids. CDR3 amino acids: CASSFGTIVGETQYF. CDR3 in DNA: TGTGCCAGCAGCTTCGGGACTATCGTGGGGGAGACCCAGTACTTC.